A selection of T cell receptor beta chains follows, all from one sample in a study of control samples from healthy donors and cancer patients. Data came from immunoSEQ multiplex PCR; TCRdb stores just in-frame clones and leaves some out. The data contain some 25,000 clones, approximately 78% of them singletons. Sequencing was performed on PBMCs. The receptors shown here come from a man aged 55 to 70 with colorectal cancer. The CDR3 runs from the conserved cysteine through the conserved F or W.

TRBV2	TRBJ1-5	CASSEEGISNQPQHF
TRBV2	TRBJ2-7	CASSGSRANEQYF
TRBV6-5	TRBJ2-5	CASKRQETQYF
TRBV7-2	TRBJ2-7	CASSLSTLNWGQYF
TRBV19	TRBJ1-2	CASSADWYGYTF
TRBV27	TRBJ2-5	CASSWASGEETQYF
TRBV30	TRBJ2-2	CAWSHSSGELFF
TRBV5-1	TRBJ1-1	CASSSRRDTEAFF
TRBV6-5	TRBJ2-1	CASTPPAGGVQFF
TRBV7-2	TRBJ2-1	CASSLRAPNGKFF
TRBV11-2	TRBJ1-6	CASSFWGGGLRNSPLHF